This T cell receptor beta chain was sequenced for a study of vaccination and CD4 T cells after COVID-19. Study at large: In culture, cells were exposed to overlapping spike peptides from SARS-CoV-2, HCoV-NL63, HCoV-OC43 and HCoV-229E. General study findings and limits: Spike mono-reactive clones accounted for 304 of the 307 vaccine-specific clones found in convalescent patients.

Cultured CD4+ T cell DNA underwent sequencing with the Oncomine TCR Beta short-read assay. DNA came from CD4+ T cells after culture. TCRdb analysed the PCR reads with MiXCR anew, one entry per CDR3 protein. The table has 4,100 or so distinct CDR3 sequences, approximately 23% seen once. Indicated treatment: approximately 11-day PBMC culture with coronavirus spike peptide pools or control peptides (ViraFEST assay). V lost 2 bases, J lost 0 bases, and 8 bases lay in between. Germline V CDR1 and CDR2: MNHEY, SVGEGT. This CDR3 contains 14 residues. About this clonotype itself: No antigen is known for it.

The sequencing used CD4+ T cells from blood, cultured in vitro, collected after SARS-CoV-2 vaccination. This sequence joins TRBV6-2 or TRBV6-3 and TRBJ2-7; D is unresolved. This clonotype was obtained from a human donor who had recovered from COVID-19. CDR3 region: CASSYSMGSYEQYF. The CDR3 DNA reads TGTGCCAGCAGTTACAGTATGGGCTCCTACGAGCAGTACTTC.